Below are 24 T cell receptor beta chains sequenced from a single sample in a study of blood T cells in healthy people across ages. The second PCR ran about 6 to 12 cycles with a sample-barcoded 5' primer and J-beta primers. TCRdb analysed the 5' RACE reads with MiXCR anew, one entry per CDR3 protein. The profile shows about 1,500,000 distinct CDR3 sequences, 42% of them singletons. Input material: blood. The receptors derive from a woman between 18 and 30 years old in good health.

A few counts support this clonotype. This chain uses TRBV20-1 with TRBJ2-7, with no clear D. CDR1 is DFQATT, CDR2 SNEGSKA, per germline (reference sequence). The CDR3 extends over 12 amino acids. Deletions cut 6 bases from V and 3 bases from J, with 12 bases between. The CDR3, as DNA: TGCAGTGCCAGAATCCGGAGCTACGAGCAGTACTTC. Amino acids: CSARIRSYEQYF.

With regard to this clonotype: The junction departs from germline at one end; a sequencing error may be responsible. The rearrangement links TRBV10-3 to TRBJ1-4; TRBD1 might be the D (5 bases). CDR1 and CDR2 from the germline V gene are ENHRY and SYGVKD. The CDR3 length is 13 residues. The CDR3 DNA reads as TGTGCCATCAGTGAGGGGGCTAATGACAAACTGTTTTTT. Translated: CAISEGANDKLFF.

The rearrangement links TRBV24-1 to TRBJ2-3; D is ambiguous. V shed 0 bases and J shed 1 base, with 10 bases lying between them. CDR3 length: 16 amino acids. Germline V gene lookup returns CDR1 KGHDR and CDR2 SFDVKD. Here the CDR3 reads CATSDLTPLGTDTQYF. CDR3 coding DNA: TGTGCCACCAGTGATTTGACCCCCCTGGGCACAGATACGCAGTATTTT.

This chain joins TRBV12-3 or TRBV12-4 and TRBJ2-5; a possible D gene is TRBD2 (6 bases). V was cut by 1 base and J by 2 bases, with 11 bases left in between. The CDR3 spans 15 residues. The CDR3 nucleotides are TGTGCCAGCAGTTTAGATCGGGGGAGGCAAGAGACCCAGTACTTC. Amino acids: CASSLDRGRQETQYF.

This clonotype was seen only a few times. The chain employs TRBV27 and TRBJ1-1, with D unresolved. CDR3 length: 14 amino acids. The V and J ends lost 8 bases and 5 bases respectively, with 18 bases between them. Germline CDR1 MNHEY, CDR2 SMNVEV (reference sequence). The DNA of the CDR3 is TGTGCCAGCCGGGCCCTAGGAGAAAATACTGAAGCTTTCTTT. It translates to CASRALGENTEAFF.

The V gene is TRBV7-3, the J gene TRBJ2-3; no reliable D call. The CDR3 has 15 residues. Germline V gives CDR1 SGHTA, CDR2 FQGTGA. The V end was cut by 3 bases, the J end by 6 bases, with 16 bases between. The CDR3 nucleotides are TGTGCCAGCAGCTTCGGCACATCCCCCCGGGATACGCAGTATTTT. Protein product: CASSFGTSPRDTQYF.

This chain links TRBV5-1 with TRBJ2-7, with TRBD1 matching over 11 bases. This CDR3 contains 17 residues. Germline lookup yields CDR1 SGHRS and CDR2 YFSETQ. V dropped 0 bases and J dropped 5; count of bases not matched to a gene: 10. CDR3 in DNA: TGCGCCAGCAGCTTGGAGCCTGGACAGGGGGCGACAGACGAGCAGTACTTC. As protein: CASSLEPGQGATDEQYF.

A remark on this clonotype: One end of the junction is discordant with germline, which a read error may explain. The chain combines TRBV4-1 with TRBJ1-1; unclear D gene. This CDR3 region has 14 residues. The germline V gene encodes CDR1 MGHRA and CDR2 YSYEKL. CDR3 residues: CASSQGAMNTKAFF. The CDR3, as DNA: TGCGCCAGCAGCCAAGGGGCCATGAACACTAAAGCTTTCTTT.

This chain links TRBV10-1 with TRBJ2-6, with 7 bases lining up with TRBD1. Trimming took 0 bases from V and 2 from J; bases not matched to a gene: 10. Germline V lookup: CDR1 WNHNN, CDR2 SYGVQD (reference sequence). The CDR3 is made up of 19 amino acids. The DNA of the CDR3 is TGCGCCAGCAGTGAGTCGATTTCAGGGGGATGGGCTGGGGCCAACGTCCTGACTTTC. Translating gives CASSESISGGWAGANVLTF.

The chain couples TRBV28 to TRBJ2-1; D possibly uses TRBD1 or TRBD2 (6 bases each). Looked up from germline, CDR1 is MDHEN and CDR2 is SYDVKM. This CDR3 is built from 14 residues. Trimming removed 4 bases from V and 5 bases from J, with 12 bases in between. CDR3 in amino acids: CASSSRGQDNEQFF. In DNA, the CDR3 is TGTGCCAGCAGTTCGCGGGGACAAGACAATGAGCAGTTCTTC.

This clonotype was counted between two and nine times. The chain carries TRBV12-3 or TRBV12-4 and TRBJ2-5, with TRBD2 matching over 8 bases. The CDR3 sequence is 16 residues long. With V trimmed by 6 bases and J by 5 bases, 14 bases remained unmatched. CDR3 bases: TGTGCCAGCAGCCCTAGTGCGGGGACTAGGTGGGAGACCCAGTACTTC. This sequence encodes CASSPSAGTRWETQYF.

The chain is built from TRBV6-5 and TRBJ2-7; 8 bases match TRBD1. The last part of the DNA fits TRBJ2-4 better; the J call may be wrong. Germline V CDR1 and CDR2: MNHEY, SVGAGI. CDR3 length: 21 amino acids. CDR3 in amino acids: CASSSQWATGGGPLAKNIQYF. The CDR3 DNA sequence: TGTGCCAGCAGTTCCCAATGGGCCACAGGGGGAGGACCACTTGCCAAAAACATTCAGTACTTC.

This clonotype was seen a few times. The V call is TRBV6-5, the J call TRBJ2-3, with 7 bases lining up with TRBD2. This CDR3 contains 14 residues. After removal of 4 bases from V and 4 bases from J, the junction contained 5 bases not matched to a gene. CDR1 and CDR2 (germline): MNHEY, SVGAGI. The CDR3 loop reads CASSSAGDPDTQYF. CDR3 DNA sequence: TGTGCCAGCAGTTCGGCGGGGGACCCAGATACGCAGTATTTT.

This chain uses TRBV3-1 with TRBJ2-7; D not certain. This CDR3 region has 13 residues. Germline V gene lookup returns CDR1 LGHDT and CDR2 YNNKEL (reference sequence). V shed 5 bases and J shed 3 bases, with 11 bases lying between them. The CDR3 sequence is CASSSTDHYEQYF. The CDR3 bases are TGTGCCAGCAGCTCCACAGACCACTACGAGCAGTACTTC.

The chain recombines TRBV6-6 with TRBJ1-2; 11 bases map to TRBD1. The length of the CDR3 is 15 residues. From germline, CDR1 is MNHNY and CDR2 SVGAGI (reference sequence). Losses at the gene ends were 4 bases for V and 7 bases for J; bases not matched to a gene: 8. CDR3 nucleotides: TGTGCCAGCAGTTCCGGAGGGACAGGGGGTTTTGGCTACACCTTC. Its protein is CASSSGGTGGFGYTF.

This clonotype was found a few times. The chain recombines TRBV6-5 with TRBJ2-1, with 9 bases aligning to TRBD2. J was trimmed by 9 bases and V by 2 bases; bases with no gene match: 11. Germline loops: CDR1 MNHEY, CDR2 SVGAGI. This CDR3 has 16 amino acids. In nucleotides, the CDR3 is TGTGCCAGCAGTTACACACTAGCGGGCCCCTCGAGTGAGCAGTTCTTC. It yields the protein CASSYTLAGPSSEQFF.

This clonotype was recorded a few times. V usage is TRBV6-4 and J usage is TRBJ2-7, with TRBD1 as a possible D gene (6 bases). The CDR3 has 15 residues. Trimming took off 4 bases at V and 0 bases at J, with 13 bases between the two ends. Germline CDR1 is MRHNA and CDR2 is SNTAGT. The DNA for the CDR3 is TGTGCCAGCAGTGTAGGCCCAGGGGACTCCTACGAGCAGTACTTC. Encoded protein: CASSVGPGDSYEQYF.

The chain joins TRBV30 to TRBJ2-1, with D tentatively TRBD1 (5 bases). The germline V and J ends were trimmed by 8 bases and 5 bases, with 19 bases remaining between them. From germline, CDR1 is GTSNPN and CDR2 SVGIG (reference sequence). CDR3 length: 14 amino acids. As DNA, the CDR3 is TGTGCCGGGGCTGTGATGTCCGAGAACAATGAGCAGTTCTTC. Its protein product is CAGAVMSENNEQFF.

There are a few counts of this clonotype. J is TRBJ2-1 and V is TRBV18, with D unresolved. The ends were cut back, 6 bases at V and 0 bases at J, with 12 bases in the middle. Germline V CDR1 and CDR2: KGHSH, LQKENI. This CDR3 is built from 15 residues. CDR3 nucleotides: TGTGCCAGCTCCCCCTTGCGGAGCTCCTACAATGAGCAGTTCTTC. Its translation is CASSPLRSSYNEQFF.

The rearrangement uses TRBV5-1 and TRBJ2-5; TRBD1 matches at 8 bases. The CDR3 consists of 14 residues. CDR1 SGHRS and CDR2 YFSETQ come from the germline V gene. Germline trimming cut 4 bases from V and 3 bases from J; bases unmatched to any gene: 5. CDR3 coding DNA: TGCGCCAGCAGCAACACGGACAGGGAAGAGACCCAGTACTTC. This encodes CASSNTDREETQYF.

J is TRBJ2-7 and V is TRBV4-1; D possibly corresponds to TRBD2 (5 bases). The CDR3 is made up of 18 amino acids. The V gene's germline CDR1 is MGHRA and CDR2 YSYEKL. Trimming took 5 bases from V and 7 from J, leaving 30 bases between them. The CDR3 DNA reads TGCGCCAGCAGCTTAACCCGACTAACCGGGAACCCAAACAATGAGCAGTACTTC. Translated: CASSLTRLTGNPNNEQYF.

This clonotype was seen a few times. This chain connects TRBV12-3 or TRBV12-4 to TRBJ2-4, with D possibly matching TRBD1 (7 bases). The CDR3 covers 14 residues. V lost 1 base, J lost 6 bases, and 10 bases lay in between. The CDR3 region has the DNA TGTGCCAGCAGTTTAGGCGGGGACAGAAACATTCAGTACTTC. Amino acid sequence: CASSLGGDRNIQYF.

This clonotype was seen only once. The chain carries TRBV4-1 and TRBJ2-7; D may be TRBD2 (6 bases). CDR1 and CDR2 from the germline V gene are MGHRA and YSYEKL. The CDR3 totals 16 residues. Trimming pared 5 bases from V and 7 bases from J, leaving 24 bases between. CDR3 amino acids: CASSTLAERGYNEQYF. DNA for the CDR3: TGCGCCAGCAGCACCTTAGCGGAGAGGGGCTACAATGAGCAGTACTTC.

The CDR3 nucleotides read TGCGCCAGCAGCGGGTCAGGGGGTTACACTGAAGCTTTCTTT. Its translation is CASSGSGGYTEAFF. J is TRBJ1-1 and V is TRBV5-1, with 7 positions matching TRBD1. The junction had 6 bases not matched to a gene; V was cut back by 4 bases and J by 3 bases. Germline lookup yields CDR1 SGHRS and CDR2 YFSETQ. The CDR3 is made up of 14 amino acids.